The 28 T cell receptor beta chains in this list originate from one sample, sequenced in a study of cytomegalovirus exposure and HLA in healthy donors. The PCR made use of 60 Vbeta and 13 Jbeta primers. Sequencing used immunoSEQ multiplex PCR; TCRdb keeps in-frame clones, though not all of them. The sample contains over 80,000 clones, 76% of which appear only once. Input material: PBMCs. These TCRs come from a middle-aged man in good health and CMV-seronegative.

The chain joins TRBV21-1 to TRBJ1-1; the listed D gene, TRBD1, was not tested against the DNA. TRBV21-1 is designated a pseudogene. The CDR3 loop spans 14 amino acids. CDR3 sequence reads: CASSPRTGVPEAFF. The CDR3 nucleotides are TGTGCCAGCAGCCCACGGACAGGGGTGCCTGAAGCTTTCTTT.

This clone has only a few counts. CDR3 DNA sequence: TGCAGCGGTGGACAGAGCTCCTACAATGAGCAGTTCTTC. It codes for CSGGQSSYNEQFF. The chain joins TRBV29-1 to TRBJ2-1; D possibly corresponds to TRBD1 (6 bases). Germline V gene data show CDR1 as SQVTM and CDR2 as ANQGSEA. CDR3 length equals 13 residues. Deletions cut 7 bases from V and 0 bases from J, with 10 bases between.

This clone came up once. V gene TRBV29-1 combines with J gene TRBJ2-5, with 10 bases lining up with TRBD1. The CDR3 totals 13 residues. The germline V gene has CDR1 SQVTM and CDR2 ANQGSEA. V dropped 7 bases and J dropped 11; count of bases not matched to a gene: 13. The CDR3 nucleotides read TGCAGCGCTTCGACAGGGGGCGCGACGGAGCAGTACTTC. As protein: CSASTGGATEQYF.

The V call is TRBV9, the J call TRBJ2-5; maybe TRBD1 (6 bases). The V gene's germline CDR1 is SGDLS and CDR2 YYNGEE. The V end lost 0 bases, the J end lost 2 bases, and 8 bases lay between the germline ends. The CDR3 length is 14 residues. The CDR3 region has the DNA TGTGCCAGCAGCGTAGTGGGACATCAAGAGACCCAGTACTTC. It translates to CASSVVGHQETQYF.

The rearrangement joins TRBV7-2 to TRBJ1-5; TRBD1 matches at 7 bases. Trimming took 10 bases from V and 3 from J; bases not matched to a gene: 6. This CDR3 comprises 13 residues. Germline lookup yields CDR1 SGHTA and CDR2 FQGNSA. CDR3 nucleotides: TGTGCCATCCGACAGGGCGACAATCAGCCCCAGCATTTT. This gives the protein CAIRQGDNQPQHF. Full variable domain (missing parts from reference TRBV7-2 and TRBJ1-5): GAGVSQSPSNKVTEKGKDVELRCDPISGHTALYWYRQSLGQGLEFLIYFQGNSAPDKSGLPSDRFSAERTGGSVSTLTIQRTQQEDSAVYLCAIRQGDNQPQHFGDGTRLSIL.

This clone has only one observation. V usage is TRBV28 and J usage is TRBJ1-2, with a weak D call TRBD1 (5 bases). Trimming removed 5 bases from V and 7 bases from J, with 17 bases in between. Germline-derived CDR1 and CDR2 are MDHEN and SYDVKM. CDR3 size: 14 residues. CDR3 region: CASSHYLDQGGYTF. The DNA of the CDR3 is TGTGCCAGCAGTCACTACCTGGACCAGGGTGGCTACACCTTC.

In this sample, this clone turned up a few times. DNA for the CDR3: TGTGCCAGCAGTGACTCGGGGGGGGCCTACAATGAGCAGTTCTTC. The encoded protein is CASSDSGGAYNEQFF. The chain joins TRBV6-4 to TRBJ2-1; 7 bases line up with TRBD2. Germline V gene data show CDR1 as MRHNA and CDR2 as SNTAGT. Unmatched junction bases numbered 1, after V lost 0 bases and J lost 2 bases. This CDR3 contains 15 residues.

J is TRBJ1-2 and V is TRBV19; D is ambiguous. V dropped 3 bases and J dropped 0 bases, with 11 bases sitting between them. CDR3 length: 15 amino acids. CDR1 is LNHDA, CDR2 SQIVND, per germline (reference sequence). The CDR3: CASSIYEAANYGYTF. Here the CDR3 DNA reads TGTGCCAGTAGTATTTATGAGGCGGCTAACTATGGCTACACCTTC.

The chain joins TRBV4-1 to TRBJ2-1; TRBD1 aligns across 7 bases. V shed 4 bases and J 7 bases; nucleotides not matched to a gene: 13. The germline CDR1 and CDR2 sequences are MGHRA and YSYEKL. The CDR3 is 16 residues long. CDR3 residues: CASSPLSTTGINEQFF. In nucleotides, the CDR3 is TGCGCCAGCAGCCCTTTAAGTACGACAGGGATAAATGAGCAGTTCTTC.

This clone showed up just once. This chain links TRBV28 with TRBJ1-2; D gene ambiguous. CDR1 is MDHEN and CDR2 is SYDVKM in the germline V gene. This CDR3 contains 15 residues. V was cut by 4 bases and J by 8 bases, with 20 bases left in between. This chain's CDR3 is CASSSGGLSGGGYTF. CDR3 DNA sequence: TGTGCCAGCAGTTCCGGAGGACTTTCCGGCGGGGGCTACACCTTC.

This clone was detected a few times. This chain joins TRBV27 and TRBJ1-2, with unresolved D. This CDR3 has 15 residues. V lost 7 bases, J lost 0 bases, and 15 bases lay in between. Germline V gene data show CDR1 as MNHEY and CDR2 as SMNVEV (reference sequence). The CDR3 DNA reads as TGTGCCAGCACCCCGGGAGGGAAAGCTAACTATGGCTACACCTTC. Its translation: CASTPGGKANYGYTF.

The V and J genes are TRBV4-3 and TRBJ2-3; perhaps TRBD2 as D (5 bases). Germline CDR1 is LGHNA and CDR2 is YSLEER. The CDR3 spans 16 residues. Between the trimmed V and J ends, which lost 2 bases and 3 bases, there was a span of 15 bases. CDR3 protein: CASSQYQSRTTDTQYF. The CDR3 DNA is TGCGCCAGCAGCCAATATCAGTCCCGGACTACAGATACGCAGTATTTT.

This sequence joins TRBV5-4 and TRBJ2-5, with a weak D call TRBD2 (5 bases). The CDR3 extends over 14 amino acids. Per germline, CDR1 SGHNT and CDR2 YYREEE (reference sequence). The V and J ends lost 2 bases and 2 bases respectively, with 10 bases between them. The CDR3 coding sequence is TGTGCCAGCAGCTTTGGTACGGGGCAAGAGACCCAGTACTTC. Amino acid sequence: CASSFGTGQETQYF. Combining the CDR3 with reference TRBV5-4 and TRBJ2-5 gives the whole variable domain ETGVTQSPTHLIKTRGQQVTLRCSSQSGHNTVSWYQQALGQGPQFIFQYYREEENGRGNFPPRFSGLQFPNYSSELNVNALELDDSALYLCASSFGTGQETQYFGPGTRLLVL.

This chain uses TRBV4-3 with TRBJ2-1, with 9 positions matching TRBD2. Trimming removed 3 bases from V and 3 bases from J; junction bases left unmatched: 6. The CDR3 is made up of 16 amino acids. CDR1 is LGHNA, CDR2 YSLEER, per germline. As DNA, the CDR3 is TGCGCCAGCAGCCAGTGGCTAGCGGGGAACTACAATGAGCAGTTCTTC. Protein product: CASSQWLAGNYNEQFF.

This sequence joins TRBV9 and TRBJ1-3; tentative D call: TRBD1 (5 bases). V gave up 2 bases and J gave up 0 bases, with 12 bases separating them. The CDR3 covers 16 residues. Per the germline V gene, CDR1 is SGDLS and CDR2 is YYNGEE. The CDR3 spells CASSVDTERSGNTIYF. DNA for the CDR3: TGTGCCAGCAGCGTGGACACCGAACGCTCTGGAAACACCATATATTTT.

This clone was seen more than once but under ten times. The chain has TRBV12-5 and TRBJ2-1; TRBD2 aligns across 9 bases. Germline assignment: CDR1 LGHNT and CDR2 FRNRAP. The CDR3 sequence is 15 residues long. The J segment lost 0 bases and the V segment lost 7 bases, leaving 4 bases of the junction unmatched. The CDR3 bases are TGTGCTAGTGCCGAGCGGGGGGACTCCTACAATGAGCAGTTCTTC. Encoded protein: CASAERGDSYNEQFF. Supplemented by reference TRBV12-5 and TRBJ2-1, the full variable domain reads DARVTQTPRHKVTEMGQEVTMRCQPILGHNTVFWYRQTMMQGLELLAYFRNRAPLDDSGMPKDRFSAEMPDATLATLKIQPSEPRDSAVYFCASAERGDSYNEQFFGPGTRLTVL.

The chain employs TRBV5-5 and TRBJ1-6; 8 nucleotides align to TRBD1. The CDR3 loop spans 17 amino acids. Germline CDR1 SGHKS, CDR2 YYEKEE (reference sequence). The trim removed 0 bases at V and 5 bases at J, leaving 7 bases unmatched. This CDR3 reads CASSLVWTGTNNSPLHF. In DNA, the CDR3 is TGTGCCAGCAGCTTGGTGTGGACAGGGACCAATAATTCACCCCTCCACTTT.

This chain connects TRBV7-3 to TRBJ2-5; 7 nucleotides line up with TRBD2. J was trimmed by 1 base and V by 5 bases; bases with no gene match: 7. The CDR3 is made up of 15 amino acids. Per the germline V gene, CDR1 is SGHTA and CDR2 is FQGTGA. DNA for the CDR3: TGTGCCAGCAGCCCGTTAGCGGGCGCCCAAGAGACCCAGTACTTC. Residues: CASSPLAGAQETQYF.

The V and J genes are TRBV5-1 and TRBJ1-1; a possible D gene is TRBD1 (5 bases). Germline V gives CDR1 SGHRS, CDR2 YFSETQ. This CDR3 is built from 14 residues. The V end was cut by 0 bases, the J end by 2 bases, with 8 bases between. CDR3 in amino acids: CASSLAGQNTEAFF. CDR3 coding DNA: TGCGCCAGCAGCTTGGCTGGACAAAACACTGAAGCTTTCTTT.

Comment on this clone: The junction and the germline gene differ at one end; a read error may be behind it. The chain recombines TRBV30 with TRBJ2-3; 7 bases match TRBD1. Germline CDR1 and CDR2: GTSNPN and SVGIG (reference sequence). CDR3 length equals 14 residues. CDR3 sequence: CAWGRDRDGDTQYF. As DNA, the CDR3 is TGTGCCTGGGGCAGAGACAGGGACGGCGATACGCAATATTTT.

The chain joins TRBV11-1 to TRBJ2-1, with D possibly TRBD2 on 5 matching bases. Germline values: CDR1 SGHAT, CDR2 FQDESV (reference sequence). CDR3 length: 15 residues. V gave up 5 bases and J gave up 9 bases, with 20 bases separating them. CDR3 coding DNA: TGTGCCAGCAGCCCTATAGGGCCCCGCGGAGGTGAGCAGTTCTTC. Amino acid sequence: CASSPIGPRGGEQFF.

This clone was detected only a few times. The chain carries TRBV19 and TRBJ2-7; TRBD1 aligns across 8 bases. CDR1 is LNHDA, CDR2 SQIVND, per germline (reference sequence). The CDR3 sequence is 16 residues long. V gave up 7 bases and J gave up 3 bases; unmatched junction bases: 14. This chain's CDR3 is CASTRTGSFGSYEQYF. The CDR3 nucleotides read TGTGCCAGTACTAGGACAGGGTCCTTTGGAAGCTACGAGCAGTACTTC. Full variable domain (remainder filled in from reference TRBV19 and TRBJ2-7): DGGITQSPKYLFRKEGQNVTLSCEQNLNHDAMYWYRQDPGQGLRLIYYSQIVNDFQKGDIAEGYSVSREKKESFPLTVTSAQKNPTAFYLCASTRTGSFGSYEQYFGPGTRLTVT.

CDR3 protein: CASSRDRGRGNTIYF. CDR3 coding DNA: TGCGCCAGCAGCCGAGACAGGGGTAGAGGAAACACCATATATTTT. This chain uses TRBV4-1 with TRBJ1-3; the match to TRBD1 covers 8 bases. The junction had 6 bases not matched to a gene; V was cut back by 4 bases and J by 4 bases. Germline CDR1 reads MGHRA; CDR2 reads YSYEKL. The CDR3 has 15 amino acids.

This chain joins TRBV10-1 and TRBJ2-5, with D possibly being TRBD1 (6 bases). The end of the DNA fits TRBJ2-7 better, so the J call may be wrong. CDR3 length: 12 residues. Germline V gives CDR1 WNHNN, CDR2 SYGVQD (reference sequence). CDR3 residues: CASTWTVYEQYF. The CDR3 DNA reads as TGCGCCAGCACCTGGACAGTTTACGAGCAGTACTTC.

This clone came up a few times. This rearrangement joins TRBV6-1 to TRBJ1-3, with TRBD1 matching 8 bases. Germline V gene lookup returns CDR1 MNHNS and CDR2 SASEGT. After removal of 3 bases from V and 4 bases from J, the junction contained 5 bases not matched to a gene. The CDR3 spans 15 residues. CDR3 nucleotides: TGTGCCAGCAGTGAGACAGGGGTTGCGGGAAACACCATATATTTT. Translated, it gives CASSETGVAGNTIYF.

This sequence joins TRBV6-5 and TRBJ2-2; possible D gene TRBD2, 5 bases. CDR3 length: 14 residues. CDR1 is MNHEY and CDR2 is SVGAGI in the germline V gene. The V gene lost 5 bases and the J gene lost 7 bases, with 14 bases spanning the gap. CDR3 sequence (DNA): TGTGCCAGCAGTCTAAAGTCGGGGTTCGGGGAGCTGTTTTTT. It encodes CASSLKSGFGELFF.

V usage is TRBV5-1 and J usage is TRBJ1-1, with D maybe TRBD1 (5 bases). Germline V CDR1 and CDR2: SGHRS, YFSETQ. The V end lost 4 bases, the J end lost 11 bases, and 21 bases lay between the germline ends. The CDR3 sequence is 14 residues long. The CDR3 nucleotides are TGCGCCAGCAGCCCGTGGGTAGGGGAGGGGCAGGCTTTCTTT. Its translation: CASSPWVGEGQAFF.

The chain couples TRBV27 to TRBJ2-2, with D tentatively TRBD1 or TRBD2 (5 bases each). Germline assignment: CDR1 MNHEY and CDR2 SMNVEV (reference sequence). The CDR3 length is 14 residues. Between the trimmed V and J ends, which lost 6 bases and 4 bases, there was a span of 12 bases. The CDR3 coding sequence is TGTGCCAGCAGCTTACTAGACAGCACCGGGGAGCTGTTTTTT. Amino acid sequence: CASSLLDSTGELFF.